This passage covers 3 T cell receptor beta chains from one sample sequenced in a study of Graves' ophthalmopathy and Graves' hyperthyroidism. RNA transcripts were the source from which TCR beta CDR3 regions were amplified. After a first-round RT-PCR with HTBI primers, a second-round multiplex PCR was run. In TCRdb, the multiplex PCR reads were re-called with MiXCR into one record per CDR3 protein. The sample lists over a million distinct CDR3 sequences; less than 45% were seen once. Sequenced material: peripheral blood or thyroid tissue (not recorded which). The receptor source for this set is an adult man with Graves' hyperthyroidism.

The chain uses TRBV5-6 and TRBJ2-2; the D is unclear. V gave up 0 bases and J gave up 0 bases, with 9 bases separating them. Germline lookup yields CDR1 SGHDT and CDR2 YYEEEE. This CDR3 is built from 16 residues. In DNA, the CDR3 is TGTGCCAGCAGCTTGGCAGGAAAAGCGAACACCGGGGAGCTGTTTTTT. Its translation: CASSLAGKANTGELFF.

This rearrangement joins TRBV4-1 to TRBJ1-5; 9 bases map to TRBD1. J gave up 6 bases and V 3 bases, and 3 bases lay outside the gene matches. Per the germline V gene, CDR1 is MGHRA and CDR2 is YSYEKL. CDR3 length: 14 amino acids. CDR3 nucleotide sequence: TGCGCCAGCAGCCACGACAGGGGGGCTCAGCCCCAGCATTTT. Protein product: CASSHDRGAQPQHF.

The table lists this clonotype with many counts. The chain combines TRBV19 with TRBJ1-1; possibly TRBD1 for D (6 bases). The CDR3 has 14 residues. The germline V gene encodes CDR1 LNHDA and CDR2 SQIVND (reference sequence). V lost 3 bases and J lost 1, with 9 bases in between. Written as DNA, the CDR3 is TGTGCCAGTAGTATCGACAGGTGGAACACTGAAGCTTTCTTT. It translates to CASSIDRWNTEAFF.